This T cell receptor beta chain came from a study of T cell responses to AZD1222 COVID-19 vaccine. Study-level information: Samples with a second dose at about 4 or about 12 weeks were pooled together.

The data were produced by immunoSEQ multiplex PCR, yet TCRdb's version contains in-frame clones alone and is incomplete. The sample records around 66,000 clones, roughly 84% being singletons. In the case of this clone: Its antigen is as yet unknown.

Study results and caveats: Donors, mostly white British, included more females; clonal diversity was possibly underestimated. Nearly half of the spike-specific TCRs reportedly recognize variant regions that carry no mutations.

The specimen was peripheral blood, collected on day 0 of AZD1222 vaccination. This TCR was recovered from an adult in good health.

The CDR3 sequence is CASSLGLAGTDTQYF. The DNA for the CDR3 is TGTGCCAGCAGCTTAGGCCTAGCGGGGACAGATACGCAGTATTTT. The chain combines TRBV7-3 with TRBJ2-3, with TRBD2 matching over 9 bases. This CDR3 contains 15 residues. From germline, CDR1 is SGHTA and CDR2 FQGTGA. V lost 2 bases, J lost 3 bases, and 3 bases stayed unmatched.